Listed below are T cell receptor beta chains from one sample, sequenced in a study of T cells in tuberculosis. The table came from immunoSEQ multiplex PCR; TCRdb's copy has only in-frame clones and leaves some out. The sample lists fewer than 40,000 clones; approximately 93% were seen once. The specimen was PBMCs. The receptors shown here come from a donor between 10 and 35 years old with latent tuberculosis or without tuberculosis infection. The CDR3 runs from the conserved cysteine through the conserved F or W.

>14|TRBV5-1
CASSLERGENEQFF
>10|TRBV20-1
CSARIGEAFF
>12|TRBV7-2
CASSADSNEQFF
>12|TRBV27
CASSPREDTQYF
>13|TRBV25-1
CASSRTLGAEQYF
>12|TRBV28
CASSFTPDGYTF
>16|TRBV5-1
CASSLGGLAGEDEQFF
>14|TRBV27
CASSLKFVSNEQFF
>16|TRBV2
CASSGTTGGRQETQYF
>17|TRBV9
CASSVAPLLSSGNTIYF
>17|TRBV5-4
CASSPVLGGRANYGYTF
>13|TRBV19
CASSIPTGNEQFF
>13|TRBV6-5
CASTKQGEETQYF
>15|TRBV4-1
CASSRMTGENTEAFF
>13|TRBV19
CASLDRVNQPQHF
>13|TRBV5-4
CASSPGGGETQYF
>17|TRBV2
CASSEVSGAPSSYEQYF
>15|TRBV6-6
CASSYIRLSAYEQYF
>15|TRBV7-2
CASSSGLWGEETQYF
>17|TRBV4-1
CASSQDDLALWAYEQYF
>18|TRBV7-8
CASSSGGYRGNSNQPQHF
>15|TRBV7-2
CASSPIGTGGQPQHF
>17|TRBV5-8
CASSFSLDSWRTNEQFF
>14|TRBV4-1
CASRRQGSYNEQFF
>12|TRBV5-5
CASSLISQGEHF
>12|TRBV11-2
CASSLRAYEQYF